This T cell receptor beta chain was sequenced for a study of siplizumab effects on memory and regulatory T cells. Study-wide results and caveats: The diversity of naive T cells seemed greater than that of memory cells, and their alloresponse contribution seemed major. No assignable naive or memory phenotype existed for roughly 80-97% of proliferating CD4+ or CD8+ clones.

V was shortened by 0 bases and J by 10 bases, with 13 bases between the two germline ends. CDR1 MNHNS and CDR2 SASEGT come from the germline V gene. This CDR3 is built from 13 residues. Assayed TCR templates numbered about 10^5 for each sample. TCRdb keeps only in-frame clones here, not all; method: immunoSEQ multiplex PCR. The data hold some 15,000 clones, with more than 40% observed a single time. The mixed lymphocyte reaction cells were held in coculture (37°C) for less than seven days. On this clone: Antigen: not known.

This clonotype originated in a human donor in good health; the cells came from an allogeneic mixed lymphocyte reaction. The V and J genes are TRBV6-1 and TRBJ2-7, with D hard to call. Sequencing was carried out using CFSE-low (dividing) CD4+ T cells sorted from an allogeneic mixed lymphocyte reaction. CDR3 amino acids: CASSEAPSSKQYF. The CDR3 bases are TGTGCCAGCAGTGAAGCGCCCTCGAGTAAACAGTACTTC.